Below, 25 T cell receptor beta chains from the same sample are listed, as sequenced in a study of blood T cell repertoires in COVID-19 (TCRdb year 2020). Libraries were built with the immunoSEQ multiplex PCR assay. This immuneACCESS table, as held by TCRdb, lists in-frame sequences with V and J called but not all clones. Of the missing ones, under half trace to an unresolved V gene in checked studies; the others have no known cause. The sample table contains about 190,000 clones; only one count was recorded for 90% of them. Jointly, the top ten make up 0.62% of the sample. Input material: peripheral blood. Source of these receptors: a man aged 50-59 years with acute or convalescent COVID-19.

V usage is TRBV2 and J usage is TRBJ1-1; D not resolved. CDR3 size: 10 residues. The germline CDR1 and CDR2 sequences are SNHLY and FYNNEI. V lost 7 bases and J 6 bases, leaving 6 bases between the germline ends. CDR3: CASMESEAFF. DNA for the CDR3: TGTGCCAGCATGGAGTCTGAAGCTTTCTTT.

As DNA, the CDR3 is TGTGCCAGCAGCCCAGGGAGCAATCAGCCCCAGCATTTT. Translated: CASSPGSNQPQHF. This rearrangement joins TRBV5-8 to TRBJ1-5, with a tentative D call TRBD1 (5 bases). The CDR3 length is 13 residues. Germline loops: CDR1 SGHTS, CDR2 YDEGEE. V was trimmed by 4 bases and J by 1 base, leaving 6 bases between them.

The V and J genes are TRBV9 and TRBJ1-1; 8 nucleotides line up with TRBD1. The CDR3 spans 15 residues. Germline V gene data show CDR1 as SGDLS and CDR2 as YYNGEE. V gave up 0 bases and J gave up 6 bases; unmatched junction bases: 7. As DNA, the CDR3 is TGTGCCAGCAGCGTAGCTCGGACAGGGCACTCTGAAGCTTTCTTT. Its protein is CASSVARTGHSEAFF. Full variable domain (missing parts from reference TRBV9 and TRBJ1-1): DSGVTQTPKHLITATGQRVTLRCSPRSGDLSVYWYQQSLDQGLQFLIQYYNGEERAKGNILERFSAQQFPDLHSELNLSSLELGDSALYFCASSVARTGHSEAFFGQGTRLTVV.

The V and J genes are TRBV6-6 and TRBJ2-3; D is unclear. Germline CDR1 and CDR2: MNHNY and SVGAGI (reference sequence). V was pared by 2 bases and J by 0 bases, with 6 bases between. CDR3 length: 14 residues. The CDR3 sequence is CASSYQSSTDTQYF. The CDR3 region has the DNA TGTGCCAGCAGTTACCAGTCCAGCACAGATACGCAGTATTTT.

The V gene is TRBV5-6, the J gene TRBJ2-7, with D maybe TRBD1 (5 bases). Germline CDR1 and CDR2: SGHDT and YYEEEE. The germline V and J ends were trimmed by 0 bases and 6 bases, with 16 bases remaining between them. CDR3 length: 15 residues. The CDR3: CASSLGQGTRAEQYF. The CDR3 DNA is TGTGCCAGCAGCTTGGGGCAGGGTACGCGTGCCGAGCAGTACTTC.

This chain connects TRBV2 to TRBJ2-7; the D gene is possibly TRBD2 (5 bases). This CDR3 contains 16 residues. V gave up 10 bases and J gave up 0 bases, with 22 bases separating them. The germline V gene encodes CDR1 SNHLY and CDR2 FYNNEI. The CDR3 loop is CANLKVAGLNSYEQYF. The CDR3 DNA reads as TGTGCCAATCTGAAAGTGGCGGGCCTGAACTCCTACGAGCAGTACTTC. The full variable domain, rest sourced from reference TRBV2 and TRBJ2-7, is EPEVTQTPSHQVTQMGQEVILRCVPISNHLYFYWYRQILGQKVEFLVSFYNNEISEKSEIFDDQFSVERPDGSNFTLKIRSTKLEDSAMYFCANLKVAGLNSYEQYFGPGTRLTVT.

The rearrangement joins TRBV15 to TRBJ1-5; 9 nucleotides line up with TRBD1. The CDR3 consists of 18 residues. After removal of 5 bases from V and 0 bases from J, the junction contained 11 bases not matched to a gene. Germline lookup yields CDR1 LNHNV and CDR2 YYDKDF (reference sequence). DNA of the CDR3: TGTGCCACCAGCCGGGTGGGGACAGGGATTTATAGCAATCAGCCCCAGCATTTT. Translated: CATSRVGTGIYSNQPQHF.

The chain combines TRBV7-2 with TRBJ1-4; TRBD1 aligns across 8 bases. With 3 bases clipped from V and 4 bases from J, the junction kept 1 base outside the gene matches. CDR3 length: 14 amino acids. From germline, CDR1 is SGHTA and CDR2 FQGNSA. Written as DNA, the CDR3 is TGTGCCAGCAGCTTCAGGGGGCTTAATGAAAAACTGTTTTTT. Amino acids: CASSFRGLNEKLFF.

This clone appeared once. V gene TRBV18 combines with J gene TRBJ1-4, with 8 bases identical to TRBD1. The germline CDR1 and CDR2 sequences are KGHSH and LQKENI. The CDR3 runs to 16 residues. The ends lost 6 bases at V and 3 bases at J; junction bases unmatched: 9. CDR3 loop: CASSLAGGQANEKLFF. The CDR3 DNA sequence: TGTGCCAGCTCCCTCGCAGGGGGCCAGGCTAATGAAAAACTGTTTTTT.

V and J are TRBV18 and TRBJ1-6; possible D gene TRBD1, 5 bases. The germline gives CDR1 KGHSH, CDR2 LQKENI. The ends were cut back, 6 bases at V and 1 base at J, with 10 bases in the middle. The CDR3 consists of 15 residues. Here the CDR3 reads CASSAGGSYNSPLHF. The CDR3 coding sequence is TGTGCCAGCTCGGCCGGGGGTTCCTATAATTCACCCCTCCACTTT.

The rearrangement uses TRBV6-2 or TRBV6-3 and TRBJ1-1, with TRBD1 as a possible D gene (6 bases). Trimming removed 0 bases at V and 5 bases at J, with 13 bases between. The CDR3 is 15 amino acids. Germline CDR1 and CDR2: MNHEY and SVGEGT. The CDR3 protein is CASSYSYQGSTEAFF. In DNA, the CDR3 is TGTGCCAGCAGTTACTCGTATCAGGGGTCGACTGAAGCTTTCTTT.

The CDR3 nucleotides are TGCGCCAGCAGCCCGCCCAACATGAACACTGAAGCTTTCTTT. Translating gives CASSPPNMNTEAFF. J is TRBJ1-1 and V is TRBV4-1; D gene ambiguous. CDR1 and CDR2 from the germline V gene are MGHRA and YSYEKL. The germline V and J ends were trimmed by 4 bases and 0 bases, with 9 bases remaining between them. The CDR3 covers 14 residues.

The J gene is TRBJ2-1, the V gene TRBV12-3 or TRBV12-4; D perhaps matches TRBD1 (5 bases). Trimming left V 7 bases short and J 7 bases short, with 14 bases between. The CDR3 extends over 13 amino acids. The CDR3 region has the DNA TGTGCCAGCACCTTGACAGAGAGTAATGAGCAGTTCTTC. It specifies CASTLTESNEQFF.

The chain recombines TRBV10-1 with TRBJ1-1; 11 positions agree with TRBD1. The CDR3 sequence is 19 residues long. Germline trimming cut 0 bases from V and 4 bases from J; bases unmatched to any gene: 13. Germline CDR1 and CDR2: WNHNN and SYGVQD (reference sequence). In nucleotides, the CDR3 is TGCGCCAGCAGTGAGTCGGCTGGGGGACAGGGGGTTAAGGGCACTGAAGCTTTCTTT. Protein sequence: CASSESAGGQGVKGTEAFF.

The chain links TRBV19 to TRBJ1-2; TRBD1 aligns across 8 bases. This CDR3 spans 15 amino acids. Losses at the gene ends were 8 bases for V and 6 bases for J; bases not matched to a gene: 14. In germline, CDR1 is LNHDA, CDR2 SQIVND (reference sequence). The CDR3 region is CASASDRTGGDGYTF. CDR3 coding DNA: TGTGCCAGTGCATCGGACAGAACAGGGGGGGATGGCTACACCTTC.

This clone was seen a single time. The rearrangement joins TRBV4-1 to TRBJ1-2, with D unclear. The CDR3 totals 15 residues. The V end was cut by 0 bases, the J end by 8 bases, with 16 bases between. Germline CDR1 MGHRA, CDR2 YSYEKL. The CDR3 here is CASSQDSTESLGYTF. DNA of the CDR3: TGCGCCAGCAGCCAAGATTCAACGGAGTCCCTAGGCTACACCTTC.

The genes are TRBV6-5 and TRBJ2-1; 10 bases are a match to TRBD2. V shed 8 bases and J 5 bases; nucleotides not matched to a gene: 3. Germline V lookup: CDR1 MNHEY, CDR2 SVGAGI. This CDR3 is built from 13 residues. This CDR3 is CASWTSGNNEQFF. DNA of the CDR3: TGTGCCAGCTGGACTAGCGGTAACAATGAGCAGTTCTTC.

This rearrangement joins TRBV10-3 to TRBJ2-2; TRBD2 is a possible D gene (6 bases). Germline loops: CDR1 ENHRY, CDR2 SYGVKD. Trimming pared 9 bases from V and 4 bases from J, leaving 15 bases between. The CDR3 length is 14 residues. The CDR3 nucleotides read TGTGCCATTCGCCCCCGGGACTCCACCGGGGAGCTGTTTTTT. Translating gives CAIRPRDSTGELFF.

V usage is TRBV6-6 and J usage is TRBJ2-2; D perhaps matches TRBD1 (5 bases). Germline-derived CDR1 and CDR2 are MNHNY and SVGAGI (reference sequence). This CDR3 region has 14 residues. Trimming removed 6 bases at V and 3 bases at J, with 11 bases between. CDR3 amino acids: CASRKETDTGELFF. The CDR3 region has the DNA TGTGCCAGCAGAAAAGAGACAGACACCGGGGAGCTGTTTTTT.

V gene TRBV18 combines with J gene TRBJ1-6; D is perhaps TRBD1 (5 bases). The CDR3 is made up of 15 amino acids. The V gene's germline CDR1 is KGHSH and CDR2 LQKENI. V was trimmed by 3 bases and J by 7 bases, leaving 13 bases between them. CDR3 nucleotide sequence: TGTGCCAGCTCACCGGGGACGGCGGGGAATTCACCCCTCCACTTT. Translation gives CASSPGTAGNSPLHF.

The rearrangement joins TRBV7-9 to TRBJ1-4, with D maybe TRBD1 (6 bases). The CDR3 covers 18 residues. V gave up 5 bases and J gave up 0 bases, with 19 bases separating them. Germline assignment: CDR1 SEHNR and CDR2 FQNEAQ (reference sequence). Here the CDR3 reads CASSPSTGISATNEKLFF. CDR3 DNA: TGTGCCAGCAGCCCGTCGACAGGAATCTCTGCAACTAATGAAAAACTGTTTTTT.

The V gene is TRBV18, the J gene TRBJ1-2; 7 bases agree with TRBD1. V lost 4 bases to trimming and J lost 6 bases; unmatched junction nucleotides: 8. This CDR3 has 14 amino acids. In germline, CDR1 is KGHSH, CDR2 LQKENI. In DNA form, the CDR3 reads TGTGCCAGCTCACAAAGACAGGGTATGGATGGCTACACCTTC. It yields the protein CASSQRQGMDGYTF.

This rearrangement joins TRBV11-1 to TRBJ2-7; possible D gene TRBD2, 6 bases. V was pared by 6 bases and J by 4 bases, with 16 bases between. CDR3 size: 14 residues. In germline, CDR1 is SGHAT, CDR2 FQDESV (reference sequence). CDR3 in amino acids: CASSSGSRRYEQYV. CDR3 sequence (DNA): TGTGCCAGCAGTTCCGGGAGTAGGAGGTACGAGCAGTACGTC.

The chain links TRBV29-1 to TRBJ1-4; 9 bases map to TRBD1. Per germline, CDR1 SQVTM and CDR2 ANQGSEA. There are 14 residues in the CDR3. The trim removed 5 bases at V and 7 bases at J, leaving 8 bases unmatched. The CDR3 sequence: CSVMRQGVSEKLFF. The CDR3 coding sequence is TGCAGCGTTATGAGACAGGGGGTTTCTGAAAAACTGTTTTTT.

The chain is built from TRBV19 and TRBJ1-2; TRBD1 matches 7 bases. CDR3 size: 15 residues. Germline V gene data show CDR1 as LNHDA and CDR2 as SQIVND (reference sequence). J lost 3 bases, V lost 7 bases, and 11 bases had no gene match. CDR3 residues: CASTPEGAIDYGYTF. The CDR3 DNA is TGTGCCAGTACACCGGAGGGGGCAATTGACTATGGCTACACCTTC.